The 16 T cell receptor beta chains given below trace back to one sample, sequenced in a study of shared clonotypes between healthy human individuals. In the naive CD8 group, cells lacked CD45RO and were positively selected for CCR7, so terminally differentiated effector memory CD45RA+ cells were left out. Repertoires were generated with immunoSEQ multiplex PCR, while TCRdb's copy carries only in-frame clones and drops some. The sample carries about 2.1 million clones, about 94% recorded once. The sample was naive CD8+ T cells from PBMCs. Source of these receptors: a man younger than 35 in good health. Some clones in this sample may be carry-over from other donors' samples.

Concerning this clone: Additional DNA sequences in this sample encode the identical CDR3. The J gene is TRBJ2-2, the V gene TRBV27; D gene unclear. V lost 2 bases to trimming and J lost 7 bases, with 5 bases between them. Germline lookup yields CDR1 MNHEY and CDR2 SMNVEV (reference sequence). The CDR3 length is 12 residues. The DNA of the CDR3 is TGTGCCAGCAGTTTACTCAACGGGGAGCTGTTTTTT. Protein product: CASSLLNGELFF.

This chain links TRBV19 with TRBJ2-6; D unclear. From germline, CDR1 is LNHDA and CDR2 SQIVND (reference sequence). This CDR3 is 17 amino acids long. V shed 2 bases and J shed 0 bases, with 11 bases lying between them. The CDR3 bases are TGTGCCAGTAGTATATACCCAGACCGCTCTGGGGCCAACGTCCTGACTTTC. Protein sequence: CASSIYPDRSGANVLTF.

CDR3 DNA: TGCGCCAGCAGCTTGGTGCTCAGGGAAGAGCAGTACTTC. Its translation is CASSLVLREEQYF. The genes are TRBV5-1 and TRBJ2-7, with a weak D call TRBD1 (5 bases). V gave up 0 bases and J gave up 7 bases, with 11 bases separating them. The germline V gene has CDR1 SGHRS and CDR2 YFSETQ. The CDR3 spans 13 residues.

The gene calls are TRBV6-6 and TRBJ2-1; 7 positions match TRBD2. CDR1 is MNHNY and CDR2 is SVGAGI in the germline V gene (reference sequence). The CDR3 sequence is 14 residues long. With V trimmed by 8 bases and J by 3 bases, 7 bases remained unmatched. The CDR3 loop reads CASQVAGLYNEQFF. Here the CDR3 DNA reads TGTGCCAGCCAGGTAGCGGGTCTCTACAATGAGCAGTTCTTC.

The chain recombines TRBV11-2 with TRBJ2-1; tentatively, D is TRBD2 (6 bases). Germline CDR1 reads SGHAT; CDR2 reads FQNNGV. V was clipped by 5 bases and J by 4 bases, with 15 bases between them. The CDR3 consists of 15 residues. The CDR3 DNA reads TGTGCCAGCAGCGTTGGTTCGGGAGCGTACAATGAGCAGTTCTTC. Amino acid sequence: CASSVGSGAYNEQFF. Variable domain in full (rest from reference TRBV11-2 and TRBJ2-1): EAGVAQSPRYKIIEKRQSVAFWCNPISGHATLYWYQQILGQGPKLLIQFQNNGVVDDSQLPKDRFSAERLKGVDSTLKIQPAKLEDSAVYLCASSVGSGAYNEQFFGPGTRLTVL.

This chain uses TRBV7-6 with TRBJ2-2; 7 nucleotides agree with TRBD2. Germline lookup yields CDR1 SGHVS and CDR2 FNYEAQ. CDR3 length equals 15 residues. V gave up 5 bases and J gave up 3 bases; unmatched junction bases: 6. The CDR3 region is CASSPLREDTGELFF. The DNA of the CDR3 is TGTGCCAGCAGCCCCCTTCGGGAGGACACCGGGGAGCTGTTTTTT.

The chain recombines TRBV11-2 with TRBJ1-2; D ambiguous. Looked up from germline, CDR1 is SGHAT and CDR2 is FQNNGV. The ends were cut back, 0 bases at V and 6 bases at J, with 11 bases in the middle. This CDR3 has 14 amino acids. The CDR3, as DNA: TGTGCCAGCAGCTTAGATCTTGGCAGTGATGGCTACACCTTC. Its protein product is CASSLDLGSDGYTF.

The chain couples TRBV4-1 to TRBJ1-1; D gene ambiguous. Germline V gene data show CDR1 as MGHRA and CDR2 as YSYEKL. The CDR3 length is 14 residues. The V end was cut by 3 bases, the J end by 0 bases, with 8 bases between. CDR3 in DNA: TGCGCCAGCAGCCATCGGCGAATGAACACTGAAGCTTTCTTT. It codes for CASSHRRMNTEAFF.

This rearrangement joins TRBV7-3 to TRBJ2-5; 8 positions match TRBD1. Germline V gene sequence: CDR1 SGHTA, CDR2 FQGTGA. The CDR3 loop spans 14 amino acids. With V trimmed by 5 bases and J by 5 bases, 7 bases remained unmatched. The CDR3 spells CASSMTGAGETQYF. CDR3 bases: TGTGCCAGCAGCATGACAGGGGCTGGGGAGACCCAGTACTTC.

The chain has TRBV6-5 and TRBJ2-3; 11 bases fit TRBD2. The ends lost 4 bases at V and 4 bases at J; junction bases unmatched: 4. This CDR3 comprises 15 residues. Per germline, CDR1 MNHEY and CDR2 SVGAGI. CDR3: CASSFRGLAADTQYF. The DNA for the CDR3 is TGTGCCAGCAGTTTCCGGGGACTAGCGGCAGATACGCAGTATTTT.

The CDR3 DNA is TGCGCCAGCAGCCAAGATCTGGGACCCTGGGGAGCTTTCTTT. This codes for CASSQDLGPWGAFF. The rearrangement links TRBV4-1 to TRBJ1-1; weak D call: TRBD1 (5 bases). The V gene's germline CDR1 is MGHRA and CDR2 YSYEKL. V gave up 0 bases and J gave up 10 bases, with 15 bases separating them. The CDR3 extends over 14 amino acids.

This clone appeared once. The J gene is TRBJ1-1, the V gene TRBV19; D unclear. V was shortened by 7 bases and J by 3 bases, with 18 bases between the two germline ends. CDR1 and CDR2 (germline): LNHDA, SQIVND (reference sequence). CDR3 size: 15 residues. CDR3 bases: TGTGCCAGTACCCCCGTCCGCTCCCTCTACACTGAAGCTTTCTTT. It specifies CASTPVRSLYTEAFF.

As concerns this clone: Relative to the germline gene, one junction end is altered; a read error may explain this. The chain is built from TRBV9 and TRBJ1-1, with D possibly being TRBD1 (6 bases). In germline, CDR1 is SGDLS, CDR2 YYNGEE. The CDR3 spans 17 residues. The CDR3 bases are TGTGCCAGCAGTGCGTCAACCAGGGGACACGAAAACATTGAAGCTTTCTTT. This gives the protein CASSASTRGHENIEAFF.

This clone was found once. The chain employs TRBV10-3 and TRBJ1-1, with a tentative D call TRBD1 (5 bases). The CDR3 sequence is 11 residues long. Germline loops: CDR1 ENHRY, CDR2 SYGVKD. V was shortened by 2 bases and J by 7 bases, with 5 bases between the two germline ends. Written as DNA, the CDR3 is TGTGCCATCAGTGAGGGGGGTGAAGCTTTCTTT. Translated: CAISEGGEAFF.

The chain couples TRBV6-5 to TRBJ2-7; D possibly matches TRBD1 or TRBD2 (5 bases each). Germline CDR1 reads MNHEY; CDR2 reads SVGAGI. The length of the CDR3 is 14 residues. The V end lost 8 bases, the J end lost 2 bases, and 16 bases lay between the germline ends. CDR3 sequence reads: CASGLGPGTYEQYF. The CDR3 DNA reads as TGTGCCAGCGGCCTGGGGCCGGGGACCTACGAGCAGTACTTC.

Points on this clone: The sample contains more than one DNA sequence encoding this CDR3. The chain links TRBV5-1 to TRBJ1-1; TRBD1 matches at 8 bases. Trimming cost V 3 bases and J 1 base; bases outside gene matches: 5. The CDR3 totals 15 residues. Germline values: CDR1 SGHRS, CDR2 YFSETQ. DNA of the CDR3: TGCGCCAGCAGCTGGGGGACAGGAAGGAACACTGAAGCTTTCTTT. Translation gives CASSWGTGRNTEAFF.